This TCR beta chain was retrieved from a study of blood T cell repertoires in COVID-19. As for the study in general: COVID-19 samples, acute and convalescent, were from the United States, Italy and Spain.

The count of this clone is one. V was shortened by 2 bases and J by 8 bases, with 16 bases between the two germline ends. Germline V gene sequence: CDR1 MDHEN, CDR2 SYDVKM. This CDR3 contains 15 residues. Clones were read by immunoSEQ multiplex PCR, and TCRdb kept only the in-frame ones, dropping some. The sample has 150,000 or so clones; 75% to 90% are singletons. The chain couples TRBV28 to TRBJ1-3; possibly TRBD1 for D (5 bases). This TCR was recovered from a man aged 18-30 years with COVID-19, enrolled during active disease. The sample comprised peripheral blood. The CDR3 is CASSLGIPPGDTIYF. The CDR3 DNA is TGTGCCAGCAGTTTAGGTATCCCGCCGGGGGACACCATATATTTT. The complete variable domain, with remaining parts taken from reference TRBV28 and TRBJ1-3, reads DVKVTQSSRYLVKRTGEKVFLECVQDMDHENMFWYRQDPGLGLRLIYFSYDVKMKEKGDIPEGYSVSREKKERFSLILESASTNQTSMYLCASSLGIPPGDTIYFGEGSWLTVV.